What follows are 8 T cell receptor beta chains derived from one specimen sequenced in a study of Ad26.COV2.S vaccination and SARS-CoV-2 variants. Treatment in this sample: about 20 received Ad26.COV2.S at low or high dose, single or two shots; about 5 received placebo; per-sample allocation not given. The study sampled participants on day 63 after the first vaccine or placebo injection. The protocol was immunoSEQ multiplex PCR, while the TCRdb copy is restricted to in-frame clones and leaves out a portion. The data show fewer than 600,000 clones, nearly 90% seen once. Sequenced here: peripheral blood, sampled in a trial of Ad26.COV2.S vaccine versus placebo. The receptors were sampled from a person aged 18-60 years who received the Ad26.COV2.S COVID-19 vaccine or a placebo.

This sequence joins TRBV10-3 and TRBJ2-7, with 10 bases aligning to TRBD2. The junction had 4 bases not matched to a gene; V was cut back by 2 bases and J by 6 bases. This CDR3 comprises 14 residues. Germline V gene lookup returns CDR1 ENHRY and CDR2 SYGVKD. The CDR3 DNA reads TGTGCCATCAGTGAGCTACTAGCGGGAAGCGAGCAGTACTTC. Residues: CAISELLAGSEQYF.

The gene calls are TRBV27 and TRBJ1-4; D is undetermined. V dropped 6 bases and J dropped 3 bases, with 5 bases sitting between them. Germline assignment: CDR1 MNHEY and CDR2 SMNVEV (reference sequence). The CDR3 covers 12 residues. CDR3 region: CASSPPNEKLFF. CDR3 DNA sequence: TGTGCCAGCAGCCCACCTAATGAAAAACTGTTTTTT. The whole variable domain, filled in from reference TRBV27 and TRBJ1-4, reads EAQVTQNPRYLITVTGKKLTVTCSQNMNHEYMSWYRQDPGLGLRQIYYSMNVEVTDKGDVPEGYKVSRKEKRNFPLILESPSPNQTSLYFCASSPPNEKLFFGSGTQLSVL.

The rearrangement links TRBV7-2 to TRBJ1-5; possible D gene TRBD1, 5 bases. The CDR3 runs 15 residues. Germline V gene sequence: CDR1 SGHTA, CDR2 FQGNSA. V dropped 4 bases and J dropped 5 bases, with 15 bases sitting between them. The CDR3 sequence: CASSSGPWGDQPQHF. The CDR3 DNA reads TGTGCCAGCAGCTCCGGACCATGGGGCGATCAGCCCCAGCATTTT.

The gene calls are TRBV6-5 and TRBJ2-3; 7 bases map to TRBD2. Looked up from germline, CDR1 is MNHEY and CDR2 is SVGAGI. The CDR3 extends over 14 amino acids. Germline trimming cut 2 bases from V and 9 bases from J; bases unmatched to any gene: 8. CDR3 nucleotides: TGTGCCAGCAGTTACAGGGCGGGAGTGGGAACGCAGTATTTT. It encodes CASSYRAGVGTQYF.

The gene calls are TRBV18 and TRBJ2-1, with 13 bases lining up with TRBD2. V was pared by 1 base and J by 6 bases, with 0 bases of the junction left unmatched. The CDR3 covers 15 residues. From germline, CDR1 is KGHSH and CDR2 LQKENI. In DNA, the CDR3 is TGTGCCAGCTCACCACGGACTAGCGGGAGCAATGAGCAGTTCTTC. This sequence encodes CASSPRTSGSNEQFF. Supplemented by reference TRBV18 and TRBJ2-1, the full variable domain reads NAGVMQNPRHLVRRRGQEARLRCSPMKGHSHVYWYRQLPEEGLKFMVYLQKENIIDESGMPKERFSAEFPKEGPSILRIQQVVRGDSAAYFCASSPRTSGSNEQFFGPGTRLTVL.

The gene calls are TRBV19 and TRBJ2-1; D possibly corresponds to TRBD1 (8 bases). The CDR3 loop spans 17 amino acids. Trimming took off 11 bases at V and 12 bases at J, with 35 bases between the two ends. Germline V gene sequence: CDR1 LNHDA, CDR2 SQIVND (reference sequence). CDR3 coding DNA: TGTGCCTCGGCGCGTGCAATCCAGCAAGTGGGGGGGACAGGGCAGTTCTTC. Its protein is CASARAIQQVGGTGQFF.

This clone came up once. The chain employs TRBV30 and TRBJ2-1; no firm D call. The CDR3 contains 12 residues. Per germline, CDR1 GTSNPN and CDR2 SVGIG (reference sequence). Trimming removed 4 bases from V and 0 bases from J, with 4 bases in between. The CDR3 DNA reads TGTGCCTGGACAGGCTCCTACAATGAGCAGTTCTTC. Translating gives CAWTGSYNEQFF. Drawing the rest from reference TRBV30 and TRBJ2-1, the complete variable domain is SQTIHQWPATLVQPVGSPLSLECTVEGTSNPNLYWYRQAAGRGLQLLFYSVGIGQISSEVPQNLSASRPQDRQFILSSKKLLLSDSGFYLCAWTGSYNEQFFGPGTRLTVL.

The J gene is TRBJ1-2, the V gene TRBV7-2; tentative D call: TRBD1 (6 bases). CDR3 size: 12 residues. V was cut by 7 bases and J by 5 bases, with 11 bases left in between. The germline gives CDR1 SGHTA, CDR2 FQGNSA. The CDR3 sequence is CASTGQLYGYTF. In DNA form, the CDR3 reads TGTGCCAGCACCGGACAGTTGTATGGCTACACCTTC. Supplemented by reference TRBV7-2 and TRBJ1-2, the full variable domain reads GAGVSQSPSNKVTEKGKDVELRCDPISGHTALYWYRQSLGQGLEFLIYFQGNSAPDKSGLPSDRFSAERTGGSVSTLTIQRTQQEDSAVYLCASTGQLYGYTFGSGTRLTVV.